The 5 T cell receptor beta chains presented below share a single source sample, sequenced in a study of T-cell memory formation after mild COVID-19. Each CDR3 protein is one row after TCRdb ran MiXCR on the 5' RACE reads. The top ten hold 25% to 35% of the sample, which has roughly 100,000 distinct CDR3 sequences, about 12% seen once. The material sequenced was PBMCs or a T cell subset sorted from them (not recorded which). Source of these receptors: an adult woman who had mild COVID-19 (a few samples of this study predate the infection). Cell type and time point are not known.

This chain joins TRBV12-3 or TRBV12-4 and TRBJ1-1, with D perhaps matching TRBD1 (5 bases). V lost 1 base and J 0 bases, leaving 9 bases between the germline ends. This CDR3 has 15 amino acids. CDR3 in amino acids: CASSLGQFMNTEAFF. For the CDR3, the DNA is TGTGCCAGCAGTTTAGGACAGTTCATGAACACTGAAGCTTTCTTT.

This clonotype was observed a few times. The chain joins TRBV6-5 to TRBJ2-7; D may be TRBD1 (6 bases). CDR1 and CDR2 from the germline V gene are MNHEY and SVGAGI. V was trimmed by 0 bases and J by 7 bases, leaving 16 bases between them. The CDR3 is made up of 15 amino acids. The CDR3 sequence: CASSYSYTGPGEQYF. DNA for the CDR3: TGTGCCAGCAGTTACTCGTATACAGGGCCGGGGGAGCAGTACTTC.

The CDR3 nucleotides are TGCGCCAGCAGCTTGGGCCAGGGGACCCAAGAGACCCAGTACTTC. This codes for CASSLGQGTQETQYF. The rearrangement links TRBV5-1 to TRBJ2-5, with D perhaps matching TRBD1 (6 bases). The CDR3 contains 15 residues. V lost 0 bases and J lost 1, with 10 bases in between. From germline, CDR1 is SGHRS and CDR2 YFSETQ.

The chain couples TRBV12-3 or TRBV12-4 to TRBJ1-4, with D unresolved. This CDR3 is built from 13 residues. Trimming removed 6 bases from V and 5 bases from J, with 10 bases in between. The DNA of the CDR3 is TGTGCCAGCAGGGATGGCGGAAATGAAAAACTGTTTTTT. Encoded protein: CASRDGGNEKLFF.

This clonotype was seen only a few times. J is TRBJ2-5 and V is TRBV19; 14 bases are a match to TRBD2. This CDR3 spans 19 amino acids. Trimming took 1 base from V and 4 from J; bases not matched to a gene: 11. Germline V CDR1 and CDR2: LNHDA, SQIVND (reference sequence). The CDR3 sequence is CASSIVLLGTSGSGETQYF. As DNA, the CDR3 is TGTGCCAGTAGTATAGTACTCTTGGGGACTAGCGGGAGTGGAGAGACCCAGTACTTC.